This TCR beta chain was documented in a study of blood T cell repertoires in COVID-19. Looking at the study overall: Samples came from the United States, Italy and Spain, spanning acute and convalescent COVID-19.

As originally analysed: Amplification from reference gene primers served as the basis for estimated nucleated cell counts. Sequencing was performed with immunoSEQ multiplex PCR; in TCRdb, only in-frame clones are kept and a portion is missing. V and J calls and clone size are given by that table; D and trimming were obtained from the DNA. This table holds roughly 53,000 clones, about 85% found once. Per the germline V gene, CDR1 is LNHDA and CDR2 is SQIVND (reference sequence). CDR3 size: 16 residues. V dropped 7 bases and J dropped 1 base, with 19 bases sitting between them. The genes are TRBV19 and TRBJ1-1; D perhaps matches TRBD1 (6 bases). The material sequenced was peripheral blood. This clonotype was sampled from a human donor in a cohort sampled during active COVID-19. The CDR3 nucleotides are TGTGCCAGTACCTTATCCACCAGGGGCGGGAACACTGAAGCTTTCTTT. Protein sequence: CASTLSTRGGNTEAFF. Full variable domain (remainder filled in from reference TRBV19 and TRBJ1-1): DGGITQSPKYLFRKEGQNVTLSCEQNLNHDAMYWYRQDPGQGLRLIYYSQIVNDFQKGDIAEGYSVSREKKESFPLTVTSAQKNPTAFYLCASTLSTRGGNTEAFFGQGTRLTVV.